The rows below give T cell receptor beta chains drawn from one sample of a study of CD8 T cells in Susac syndrome. TCRdb called the immunoSEQ multiplex PCR reads again in MiXCR, with one record for every CDR3 protein. The table has under 200,000 distinct CDR3 sequences, 94% seen once. The sequencing sample was made of CD4+ T cells from PBMCs. Every receptor here comes from a human donor with Susac syndrome. The CDR3 runs from the conserved cysteine through the conserved F or W. A D gene is named only where the DNA matches it firmly. The listing skips clone size in some rows; elsewhere it reads once, few, many or a size class.

J gene: TRBJ2-1; clone size: -; D gene: -; V gene: TRBV6-1; CDR3 DNA: TGTGCCAGCATATTCAACACAGAATACAATGAGCAGTTCTTC; CDR3 protein: CASIFNTEYNEQFF
J gene: TRBJ1-2; clone size: -; D gene: TRBD1; V gene: TRBV20-1; CDR3 DNA: TGCAGTGCAAACCACGGGACAGGGTATGGCTACACCTTC; CDR3 protein: CSANHGTGYGYTF
J gene: TRBJ2-7; clone size: -; D gene: TRBD2; V gene: TRBV6-1; CDR3 DNA: TGTGCCAGCAGACTCCCGGGGACTAGCGGACTGTACGAGCAGTACTTC; CDR3 protein: CASRLPGTSGLYEQYF
J gene: TRBJ1-2; clone size: -; D gene: TRBD1; V gene: TRBV7-3; CDR3 DNA: TGTGCCAGCAGCTTAACGGCAGGGGGCAACTATGGCTACACCTTC; CDR3 protein: CASSLTAGGNYGYTF
J gene: TRBJ2-5; clone size: -; D gene: -; V gene: TRBV2; CDR3 DNA: TGTGCCAGCAGTGAAGGGGTGGGGGGGCTTGAGACCCAGTACTTC; CDR3 protein: CASSEGVGGLETQYF
J gene: TRBJ2-3; clone size: -; D gene: -; V gene: TRBV6-6; CDR3 DNA: TGTGCCAGCAGTTCAGGGAGTGAAACAGATACGCAGTATTTT; CDR3 protein: CASSSGSETDTQYF
J gene: TRBJ2-7; clone size: once; D gene: -; V gene: TRBV29-1; CDR3 DNA: TGCAGCGTTGAGATACAGGGTCGCAGCGAGCAGTACTTC; CDR3 protein: CSVEIQGRSEQYF
J gene: TRBJ1-2; clone size: once; D gene: -; V gene: TRBV10-3; CDR3 DNA: TGTGCCATCTCAGCCACACACACTAACTATGGCTACACCTTC; CDR3 protein: CAISATHTNYGYTF
J gene: TRBJ2-5; clone size: -; D gene: TRBD2; V gene: TRBV9; CDR3 DNA: TGTGCCAGCAGCGCAACTAGCGGGGGAGGGCAAGAGACCCAGTACTTC; CDR3 protein: CASSATSGGGQETQYF
J gene: TRBJ2-7; clone size: -; D gene: TRBD1; V gene: TRBV3-1; CDR3 DNA: TGTGCCAGCAGCCACCGGACAGGGGTGGGGGAGCAGTACTTC; CDR3 protein: CASSHRTGVGEQYF
J gene: TRBJ2-5; clone size: -; D gene: -; V gene: TRBV29-1; CDR3 DNA: TGCAGCGTTGGAGCCAACAGCAGGTGGGAAGAGACCCAGTACTTC; CDR3 protein: CSVGANSRWEETQYF
J gene: TRBJ1-2; clone size: -; D gene: -; V gene: TRBV5-8; CDR3 DNA: TGTGCCAGCAGCTTGAAGTCTTCCAGCCCTAACTATGGCTACACCTTC; CDR3 protein: CASSLKSSSPNYGYTF
J gene: TRBJ2-3; clone size: -; D gene: TRBD2; V gene: TRBV20-1; CDR3 DNA: TGCAGTGCTGGGGGACTAGCGGGGACAGATACGCAGTATTTT; CDR3 protein: CSAGGLAGTDTQYF
J gene: TRBJ1-3; clone size: once; D gene: TRBD1; V gene: TRBV20-1; CDR3 DNA: TGCAGTGCTAGAGACCCGGGACAGGGGGCTGGAAACACCATATATTTT; CDR3 protein: CSARDPGQGAGNTIYF
J gene: TRBJ1-1; clone size: -; D gene: -; V gene: TRBV19; CDR3 DNA: TGTGCCAGTAGTGACGGACCTAAGGAGACTGAAGCTTTCTTT; CDR3 protein: CASSDGPKETEAFF
J gene: TRBJ2-5; clone size: -; D gene: -; V gene: TRBV20-1; CDR3 DNA: TGCAGTGCTAGTCCCAGTTTAACCCAGTACTTC; CDR3 protein: CSASPSLTQYF
J gene: TRBJ2-7; clone size: -; D gene: -; V gene: TRBV4-2; CDR3 DNA: TGTGCCAGCAGCCAAGTTGGGACCTCCTCCTACGAGCAGTACTTC; CDR3 protein: CASSQVGTSSYEQYF
J gene: TRBJ2-1; clone size: -; D gene: -; V gene: TRBV5-4; CDR3 DNA: TGTGCCAGCAGCTTGGATAGTCACAATGAGCAGTTCTTC; CDR3 protein: CASSLDSHNEQFF
J gene: TRBJ1-5; clone size: -; D gene: -; V gene: TRBV6-2/TRBV6-3; CDR3 DNA: TGTGCCAGCAGTTACTCCGGGACAAGTAGCAATCAGCCCCAGCATTTT; CDR3 protein: CASSYSGTSSNQPQHF
J gene: TRBJ2-6; clone size: -; D gene: -; V gene: TRBV5-4; CDR3 DNA: TGTGCCAGCAGCCCCCCGGGTGGGGAAGGAACTGGGGCCAACGTCCTGACTTTC; CDR3 protein: CASSPPGGEGTGANVLTF
J gene: TRBJ1-6; clone size: -; D gene: TRBD1; V gene: TRBV25-1; CDR3 DNA: TGTGCCAGCAGTGAAACAGGGGCCAATTCACCCCTCCACTTT; CDR3 protein: CASSETGANSPLHF
J gene: TRBJ2-3; clone size: -; D gene: TRBD1; V gene: TRBV20-1; CDR3 DNA: TGCAGTGCTGGGGGACAGGATTACACAGATACGCAGTATTTT; CDR3 protein: CSAGGQDYTDTQYF
J gene: TRBJ2-5; clone size: once; D gene: TRBD2; V gene: TRBV7-3; CDR3 DNA: TGTGCCAGCAGCTTAATAGGTAGCGGGGGAGAGACCCAGTACTTC; CDR3 protein: CASSLIGSGGETQYF
J gene: TRBJ2-7; clone size: once; D gene: -; V gene: TRBV20-1; CDR3 DNA: TGCAGTGCCTTGTACAGGGATTACGAGCAGTACTTC; CDR3 protein: CSALYRDYEQYF
J gene: TRBJ1-5; clone size: once; D gene: -; V gene: TRBV6-5; CDR3 DNA: TGTGCCAGCAGTTACGGGCGGGATCAGCCCCAGCATTTT; CDR3 protein: CASSYGRDQPQHF
J gene: TRBJ2-2; clone size: -; D gene: TRBD2; V gene: TRBV2; CDR3 DNA: TGTGCCAGCAGCAGACTAGCGGGAGCGAACACCGGGGAGCTGTTTTTT; CDR3 protein: CASSRLAGANTGELFF
J gene: TRBJ2-3; clone size: -; D gene: TRBD2; V gene: TRBV10-3; CDR3 DNA: TGTGCCATCAGTGACCCCACTAGCGGGGTCGGAGATACGCAGTATTTT; CDR3 protein: CAISDPTSGVGDTQYF
J gene: TRBJ2-5; clone size: -; D gene: TRBD2; V gene: TRBV10-2; CDR3 DNA: TGCGCCAGTCGTCCCGGGACTAGCGGTACCCAGTACTTC; CDR3 protein: CASRPGTSGTQYF
J gene: TRBJ2-5; clone size: -; D gene: TRBD2; V gene: TRBV12-3/TRBV12-4; CDR3 DNA: TGTGCCAGCAGTCCACTTGGCGGGGGGCGAGAGACCCAGTACTTC; CDR3 protein: CASSPLGGGRETQYF
J gene: TRBJ2-3; clone size: -; D gene: -; V gene: TRBV3-1; CDR3 DNA: TGTGCCAGCAGCCAAGAATCCGGCCTCACAGATACGCAGTATTTT; CDR3 protein: CASSQESGLTDTQYF
J gene: TRBJ2-7; clone size: -; D gene: -; V gene: TRBV5-1; CDR3 DNA: TGCGCCAGCAGCGGAATCCAGACGGCACAGACTTACGAGCAGTACTTC; CDR3 protein: CASSGIQTAQTYEQYF
J gene: TRBJ2-7; clone size: -; D gene: TRBD2; V gene: TRBV7-9; CDR3 DNA: TGTGCCAGCAGCTCTAGCGGAGCCTCCTACGAGCAGTACTTC; CDR3 protein: CASSSSGASYEQYF
J gene: TRBJ1-1; clone size: few; D gene: TRBD1; V gene: TRBV4-3; CDR3 DNA: TGCGCCAGCAGCCAAGTTGGGGAGGGGGCGACTGAAGCTTTCTTT; CDR3 protein: CASSQVGEGATEAFF
J gene: TRBJ2-3; clone size: once; D gene: TRBD2; V gene: TRBV20-1; CDR3 DNA: TGCAGTGCTACTCAAGCGGGGGGACGGTCAGATACGCAGTATTTT; CDR3 protein: CSATQAGGRSDTQYF
J gene: TRBJ2-5; clone size: -; D gene: TRBD1; V gene: TRBV20-1; CDR3 DNA: TGCAGTGCTCGGGACAGGGGTCGAGGGGAGACCCAGTACTTC; CDR3 protein: CSARDRGRGETQYF
J gene: TRBJ1-6; clone size: -; D gene: TRBD1; V gene: TRBV3-1; CDR3 DNA: TGTGCCAGCAGCCAAGGAGGGACAGGGGGCATCTCACCCCTCCACTTT; CDR3 protein: CASSQGGTGGISPLHF
J gene: TRBJ1-2; clone size: -; D gene: -; V gene: TRBV14; CDR3 DNA: TGTGCCAGCAGTCTTTATTCGGGGAACTATGGCTACACCTTC; CDR3 protein: CASSLYSGNYGYTF